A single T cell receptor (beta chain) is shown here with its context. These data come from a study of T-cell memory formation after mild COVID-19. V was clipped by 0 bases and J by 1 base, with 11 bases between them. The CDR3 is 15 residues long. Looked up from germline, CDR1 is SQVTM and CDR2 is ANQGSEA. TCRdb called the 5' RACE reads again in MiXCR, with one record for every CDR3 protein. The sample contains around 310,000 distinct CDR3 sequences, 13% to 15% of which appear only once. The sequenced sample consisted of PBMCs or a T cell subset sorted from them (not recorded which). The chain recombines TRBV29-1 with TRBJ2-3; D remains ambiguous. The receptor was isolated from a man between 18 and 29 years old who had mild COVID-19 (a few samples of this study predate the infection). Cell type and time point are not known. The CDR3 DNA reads TGCAGCGTTGAAGAGGGTAGGTGGGGCACAGATACGCAGTATTTT. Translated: CSVEEGRWGTDTQYF.